The present TCR beta chain was sequenced within a study of blood T cell repertoires in COVID-19. This table comes from immunoSEQ multiplex PCR, and its TCRdb copy is limited to in-frame clones, with some not included. The data hold 300,000 to 450,000 clones, with more than 75% observed a single time. CDR3 size: 16 residues. Losses at the gene ends were 0 bases for V and 7 bases for J; bases not matched to a gene: 8. Germline CDR1 and CDR2: SGHRS and YFSETQ. The TCR originated in a woman younger than 35 who had recovered from COVID-19. The chain uses TRBV5-1 and TRBJ1-5, with 9 bases aligning to TRBD1. Source material: PBMCs or T cells enriched from blood (not recorded which). The CDR3 loop reads CASSLDGGQGNQPQHF. The CDR3 DNA reads TGCGCCAGCAGCTTGGATGGTGGACAGGGGAACCAGCCCCAGCATTTT.